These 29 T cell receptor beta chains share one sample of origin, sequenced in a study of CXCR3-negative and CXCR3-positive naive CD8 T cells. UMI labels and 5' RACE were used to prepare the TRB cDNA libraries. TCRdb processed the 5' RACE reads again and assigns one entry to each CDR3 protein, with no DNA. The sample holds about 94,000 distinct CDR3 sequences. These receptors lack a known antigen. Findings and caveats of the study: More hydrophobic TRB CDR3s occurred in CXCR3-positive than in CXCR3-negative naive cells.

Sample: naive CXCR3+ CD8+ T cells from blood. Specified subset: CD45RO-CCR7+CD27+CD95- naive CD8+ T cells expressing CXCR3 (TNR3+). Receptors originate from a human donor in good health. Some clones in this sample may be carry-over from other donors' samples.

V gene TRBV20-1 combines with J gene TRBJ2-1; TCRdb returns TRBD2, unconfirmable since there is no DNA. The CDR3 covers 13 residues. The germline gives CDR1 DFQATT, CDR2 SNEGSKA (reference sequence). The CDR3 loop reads CSGVAGGANEQFF.

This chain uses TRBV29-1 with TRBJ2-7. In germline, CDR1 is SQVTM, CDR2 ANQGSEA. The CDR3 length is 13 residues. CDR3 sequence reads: CSVEGSKAYEQYF.

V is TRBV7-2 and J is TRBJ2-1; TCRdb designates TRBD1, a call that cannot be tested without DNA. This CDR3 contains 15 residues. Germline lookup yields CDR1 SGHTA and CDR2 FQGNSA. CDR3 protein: CASSLEGRLGNEQFF.

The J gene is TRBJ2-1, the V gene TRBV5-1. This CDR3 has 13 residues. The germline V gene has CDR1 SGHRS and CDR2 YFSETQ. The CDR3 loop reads CASSLVAGREQFF.

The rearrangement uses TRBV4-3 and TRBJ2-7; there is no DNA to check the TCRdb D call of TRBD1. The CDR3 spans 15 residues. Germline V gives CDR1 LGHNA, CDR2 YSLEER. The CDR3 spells CASSQTLRQGDEQYF.

Here the CDR3 reads CASSFEGVTEAFF. The chain couples TRBV28 to TRBJ1-1; as DNA is missing, the TRBD1 call by TCRdb cannot be tested. CDR1 and CDR2 (germline): MDHEN, SYDVKM. The CDR3 runs 13 residues.

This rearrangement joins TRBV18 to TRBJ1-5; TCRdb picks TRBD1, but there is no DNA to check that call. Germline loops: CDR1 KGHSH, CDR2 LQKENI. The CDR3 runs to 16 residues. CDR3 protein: CASSPNPEIKYQPQHF. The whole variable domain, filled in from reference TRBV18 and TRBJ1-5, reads NAGVMQNPRHLVRRRGQEARLRCSPMKGHSHVYWYRQLPEEGLKFMVYLQKENIIDESGMPKERFSAEFPKEGPSILRIQQVVRGDSAAYFCASSPNPEIKYQPQHFGDGTRLSIL.

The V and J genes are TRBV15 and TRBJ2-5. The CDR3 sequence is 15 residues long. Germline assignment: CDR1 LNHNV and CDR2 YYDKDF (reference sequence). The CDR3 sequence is CATSRFRRNQETQYF.

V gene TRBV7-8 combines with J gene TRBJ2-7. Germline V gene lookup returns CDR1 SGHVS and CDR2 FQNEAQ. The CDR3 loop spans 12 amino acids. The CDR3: CASSRSIDEQYF.

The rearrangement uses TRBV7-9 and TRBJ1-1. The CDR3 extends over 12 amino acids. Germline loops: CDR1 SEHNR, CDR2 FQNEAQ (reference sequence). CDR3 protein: CASSSRTTEAFF.

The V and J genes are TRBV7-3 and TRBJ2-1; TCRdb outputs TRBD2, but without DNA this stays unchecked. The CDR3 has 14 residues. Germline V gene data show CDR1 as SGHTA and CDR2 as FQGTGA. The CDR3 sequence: CASGAGGWYNEQFF.

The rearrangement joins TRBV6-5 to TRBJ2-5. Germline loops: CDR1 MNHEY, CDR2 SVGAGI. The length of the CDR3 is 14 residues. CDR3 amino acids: CASSPRSVGETQYF.

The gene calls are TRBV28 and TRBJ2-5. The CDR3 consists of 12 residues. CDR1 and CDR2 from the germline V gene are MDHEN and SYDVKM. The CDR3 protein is CASRTTIETQYF.

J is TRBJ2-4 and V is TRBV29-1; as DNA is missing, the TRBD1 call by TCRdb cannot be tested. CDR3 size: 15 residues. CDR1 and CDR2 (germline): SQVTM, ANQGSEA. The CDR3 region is CSVELTDSPENIQYF.

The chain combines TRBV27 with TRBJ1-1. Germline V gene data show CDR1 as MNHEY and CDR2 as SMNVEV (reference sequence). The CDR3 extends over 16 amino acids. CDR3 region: CASSPGLPIGNTEAFF.

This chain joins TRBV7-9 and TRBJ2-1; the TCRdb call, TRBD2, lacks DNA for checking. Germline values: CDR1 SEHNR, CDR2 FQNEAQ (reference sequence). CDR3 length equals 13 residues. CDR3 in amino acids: CASGGGAFNEQFF.

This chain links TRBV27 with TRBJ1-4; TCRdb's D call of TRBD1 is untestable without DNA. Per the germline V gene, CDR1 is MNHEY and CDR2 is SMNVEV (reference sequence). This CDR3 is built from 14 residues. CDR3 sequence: CASSGQGKHEKLFF.

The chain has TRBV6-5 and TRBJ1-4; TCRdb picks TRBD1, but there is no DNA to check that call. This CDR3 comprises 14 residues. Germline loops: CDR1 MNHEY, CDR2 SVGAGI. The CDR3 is CASSYSRQGVKLFF.

The CDR3 here is CASSKWRVGYTF. The chain couples TRBV21-1 to TRBJ1-2. TRBV21-1 is a pseudogene segment. The CDR3 contains 12 residues.

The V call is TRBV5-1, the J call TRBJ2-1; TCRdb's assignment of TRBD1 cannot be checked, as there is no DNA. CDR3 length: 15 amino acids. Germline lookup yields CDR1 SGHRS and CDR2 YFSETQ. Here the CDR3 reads CASSPGQGTYNEQFF.

This CDR3 reads CASSQEEGGRNTEAFF. The gene calls are TRBV4-1 and TRBJ1-1. Germline loops: CDR1 MGHRA, CDR2 YSYEKL. The CDR3 has 16 amino acids.

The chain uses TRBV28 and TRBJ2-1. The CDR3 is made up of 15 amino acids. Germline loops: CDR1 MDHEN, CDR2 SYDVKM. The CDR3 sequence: CASRVTTSSYNEQFF.

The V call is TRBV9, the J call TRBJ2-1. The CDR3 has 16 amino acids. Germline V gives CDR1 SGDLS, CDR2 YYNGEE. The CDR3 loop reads CASSVGLWSSYNEQFF.

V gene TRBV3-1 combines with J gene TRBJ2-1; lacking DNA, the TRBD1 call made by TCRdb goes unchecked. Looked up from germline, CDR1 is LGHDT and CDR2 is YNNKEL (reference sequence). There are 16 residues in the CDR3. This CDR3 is CASSQVGQSSYNEQFF.

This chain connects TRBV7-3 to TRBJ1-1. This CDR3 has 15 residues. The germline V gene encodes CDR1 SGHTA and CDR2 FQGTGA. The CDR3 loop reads CASSLSPGGGTEAFF.

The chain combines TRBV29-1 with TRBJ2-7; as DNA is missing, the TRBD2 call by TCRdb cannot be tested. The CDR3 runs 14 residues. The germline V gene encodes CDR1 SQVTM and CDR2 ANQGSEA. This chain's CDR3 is CSAGTSGLSYEQYF.

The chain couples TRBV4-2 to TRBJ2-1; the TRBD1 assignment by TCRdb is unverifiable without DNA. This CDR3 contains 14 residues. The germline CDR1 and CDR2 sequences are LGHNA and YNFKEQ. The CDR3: CASSHSSPGQTQFF.

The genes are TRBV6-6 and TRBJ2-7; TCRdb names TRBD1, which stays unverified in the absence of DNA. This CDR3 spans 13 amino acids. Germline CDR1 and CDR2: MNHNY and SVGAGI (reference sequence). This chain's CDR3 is CASSSTAQYEQYF.

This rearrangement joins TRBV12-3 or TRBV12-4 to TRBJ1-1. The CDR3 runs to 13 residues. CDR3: CASPRALSTEAFF.